Listed below are T cell receptor beta chains from one sample, sequenced in a study of cytomegalovirus exposure and HLA in healthy donors. TCRdb's table, derived via immunoSEQ multiplex PCR, lists solely in-frame clones and lacks some. The table records about 91,000 clones, over 75% of them present only once. Sequenced sample: PBMCs. These receptors came from a male donor in good health and CMV-seropositive. The CDR3 runs from the conserved cysteine through the conserved F or W. Each record gives: V gene, J gene, clone size, D gene, CDR3 protein, CDR3 DNA. A D gene is named only where the DNA matches it firmly. Clone size is not always given. Where it is, it says once, few, many or a class for expanded clones.

V gene: TRBV29-1
J gene: TRBJ2-4
clone size: -
D gene: TRBD2
CDR3 protein: CSATGLAGGLAKNIQYF
CDR3 DNA: TGCAGCGCCACAGGACTAGCGGGGGGCCTAGCCAAAAACATTCAGTACTTC

V gene: TRBV5-1
J gene: TRBJ1-1
clone size: few
D gene: -
CDR3 protein: CASREAVNTEAFF
CDR3 DNA: TGCGCCAGCAGGGAGGCAGTGAACACTGAAGCTTTCTTT

V gene: TRBV6-1
J gene: TRBJ2-3
clone size: -
D gene: -
CDR3 protein: CASSEGIQRGYTDTQYF
CDR3 DNA: TGTGCCAGCAGTGAAGGGATTCAACGGGGATACACAGATACGCAGTATTTT

V gene: TRBV9
J gene: TRBJ1-1
clone size: -
D gene: TRBD1
CDR3 protein: CASSVDRVNTEAFF
CDR3 DNA: TGTGCCAGCAGCGTGGACAGGGTGAACACTGAAGCTTTCTTT

V gene: TRBV28
J gene: TRBJ2-7
clone size: -
D gene: TRBD1
CDR3 protein: CASSFVQGAYEQYF
CDR3 DNA: TGTGCCAGCAGTTTCGTACAGGGGGCCTACGAGCAGTACTTC

V gene: TRBV7-9
J gene: TRBJ2-2
clone size: -
D gene: TRBD2
CDR3 protein: CASSPRGGTGTGELFF
CDR3 DNA: TGTGCCAGCAGCCCCCGGGGAGGGACGGGGACCGGGGAGCTGTTTTTT

V gene: TRBV28
J gene: TRBJ2-2
clone size: -
D gene: TRBD2
CDR3 protein: CAIKRGGGSAGELFF
CDR3 DNA: TGTGCCATCAAGAGGGGCGGCGGGAGCGCCGGGGAGCTGTTTTTT

V gene: TRBV5-1
J gene: TRBJ2-7
clone size: few
D gene: TRBD1
CDR3 protein: CASSTDRGGEQYF
CDR3 DNA: TGCGCCAGCAGCACTGACAGGGGTGGCGAGCAGTACTTC

V gene: TRBV4-2
J gene: TRBJ2-5
clone size: -
D gene: TRBD1
CDR3 protein: CASSHPGDSQETQYF
CDR3 DNA: TGTGCCAGCAGCCACCCCGGGGACAGCCAAGAGACCCAGTACTTC

V gene: TRBV23-1
J gene: TRBJ1-4
clone size: -
D gene: TRBD1
CDR3 protein: CASSQSRSGTGIEKLFF
CDR3 DNA: TGCGCCAGCAGTCAATCCAGGAGCGGGACAGGGATTGAAAAACTGTTTTTT

V gene: TRBV11-2
J gene: TRBJ2-7
clone size: once
D gene: TRBD1
CDR3 protein: CASSSAGTGIEQYF
CDR3 DNA: TGTGCCAGCAGCTCCGCCGGGACAGGCATCGAGCAGTACTTC

V gene: TRBV27
J gene: TRBJ2-1
clone size: -
D gene: TRBD1
CDR3 protein: CAIRQGRSYNEQFF
CDR3 DNA: TGTGCCATACGACAGGGTCGCTCCTACAATGAGCAGTTCTTC

V gene: TRBV6-1
J gene: TRBJ2-3
clone size: -
D gene: -
CDR3 protein: CASKDGQPPDTQYF
CDR3 DNA: TGTGCCAGCAAAGACGGACAGCCCCCAGATACGCAGTATTTT

V gene: TRBV29-1
J gene: TRBJ2-7
clone size: few
D gene: TRBD2
CDR3 protein: CSVLVAGAFYEQYF
CDR3 DNA: TGCAGCGTTTTGGTCGCGGGAGCCTTCTACGAGCAGTACTTC

V gene: TRBV11-1
J gene: TRBJ2-7
clone size: -
D gene: TRBD1
CDR3 protein: CASSLGRTGSYEQYF
CDR3 DNA: TGTGCCAGCAGCTTAGGACGGACAGGTAGCTACGAGCAGTACTTC

V gene: TRBV28
J gene: TRBJ2-5
clone size: once
D gene: -
CDR3 protein: CASSLGLGREETQYF
CDR3 DNA: TGTGCCAGCAGTTTAGGACTTGGACGGGAAGAGACCCAGTACTTC

V gene: TRBV2
J gene: TRBJ1-6
clone size: -
D gene: -
CDR3 protein: CASSAGTGLGSPLHF
CDR3 DNA: TGTGCCAGCAGTGCCGGTACAGGGCTTGGCTCACCCCTCCACTTT

V gene: TRBV7-9
J gene: TRBJ2-7
clone size: -
D gene: TRBD1
CDR3 protein: CASSLRDRPPHEQYF
CDR3 DNA: TGTGCCAGCAGCTTAAGGGACAGGCCTCCCCACGAGCAGTACTTC

V gene: TRBV19
J gene: TRBJ2-1
clone size: -
D gene: -
CDR3 protein: CASSLQGRSLYNEQFF
CDR3 DNA: TGTGCCAGTAGCCTACAGGGAAGGTCACTTTACAATGAGCAGTTCTTC

V gene: TRBV2
J gene: TRBJ2-5
clone size: -
D gene: TRBD1
CDR3 protein: CASSNRRGQETQYF
CDR3 DNA: TGTGCCAGCAGTAATCGCAGGGGGCAAGAGACCCAGTACTTC

V gene: TRBV7-9
J gene: TRBJ1-1
clone size: -
D gene: -
CDR3 protein: CASSLAPRSGTEAFF
CDR3 DNA: TGTGCCAGCAGCTTAGCCCCAAGGAGCGGGACTGAAGCTTTCTTT

V gene: TRBV7-9
J gene: TRBJ2-7
clone size: -
D gene: -
CDR3 protein: CASSARRGTTYEQYF
CDR3 DNA: TGTGCCAGCAGCGCTCGGCGGGGGACAACCTACGAGCAGTACTTC

V gene: TRBV27
J gene: TRBJ2-1
clone size: -
D gene: -
CDR3 protein: CASSSFWGVEQFF
CDR3 DNA: TGTGCCAGCAGTTCGTTTTGGGGAGTTGAGCAGTTCTTC

V gene: TRBV20-1
J gene: TRBJ2-7
clone size: -
D gene: -
CDR3 protein: CSAGGAHEQYF
CDR3 DNA: TGCAGTGCTGGCGGGGCCCACGAGCAGTACTTC

V gene: TRBV27
J gene: TRBJ2-5
clone size: -
D gene: -
CDR3 protein: CASSLQFPETQYF
CDR3 DNA: TGTGCCAGCAGTTTGCAGTTCCCGGAGACCCAGTACTTC

V gene: TRBV6-5
J gene: TRBJ1-5
clone size: -
D gene: TRBD1
CDR3 protein: CASSQTGDSNQPQHF
CDR3 DNA: TGTGCCAGCAGTCAGACAGGGGATAGCAATCAGCCCCAGCATTTT